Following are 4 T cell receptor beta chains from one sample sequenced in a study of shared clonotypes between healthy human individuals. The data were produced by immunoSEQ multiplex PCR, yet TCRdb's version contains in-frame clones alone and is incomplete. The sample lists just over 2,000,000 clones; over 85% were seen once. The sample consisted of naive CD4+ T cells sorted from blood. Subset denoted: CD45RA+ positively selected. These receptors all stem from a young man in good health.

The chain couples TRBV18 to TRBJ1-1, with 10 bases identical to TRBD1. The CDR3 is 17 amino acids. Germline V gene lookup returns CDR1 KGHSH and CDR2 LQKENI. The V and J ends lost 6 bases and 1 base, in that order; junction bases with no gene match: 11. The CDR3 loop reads CASSRDRGQGGNTEAFF. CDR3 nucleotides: TGTGCCAGCTCCCGAGACAGGGGGCAAGGGGGGAACACTGAAGCTTTCTTT.

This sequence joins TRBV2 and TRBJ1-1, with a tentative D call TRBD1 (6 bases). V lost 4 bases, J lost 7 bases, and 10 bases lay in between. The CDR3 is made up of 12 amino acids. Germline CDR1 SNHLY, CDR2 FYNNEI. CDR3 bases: TGTGCCAGCAGTGTAGAGGACAGTGAAGCTTTCTTT. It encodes CASSVEDSEAFF.

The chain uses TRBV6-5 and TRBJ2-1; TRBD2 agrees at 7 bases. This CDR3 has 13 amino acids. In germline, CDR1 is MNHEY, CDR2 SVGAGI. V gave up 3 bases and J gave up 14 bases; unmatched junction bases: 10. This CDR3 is CASSYSAAGWEFF. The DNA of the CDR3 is TGTGCCAGCAGTTATTCCGCAGCGGGATGGGAGTTCTTC.

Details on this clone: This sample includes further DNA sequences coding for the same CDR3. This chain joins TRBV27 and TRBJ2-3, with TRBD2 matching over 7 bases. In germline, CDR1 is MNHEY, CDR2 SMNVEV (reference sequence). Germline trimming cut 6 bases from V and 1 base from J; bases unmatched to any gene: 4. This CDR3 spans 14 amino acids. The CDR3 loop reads CASSRTSGTDTQYF. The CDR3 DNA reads TGTGCCAGCAGCCGAACTAGCGGCACAGATACGCAGTATTTT.